The 27 T cell receptor beta chains below were found in one sample sequenced in a study of breast tumors, draining lymph nodes, adjacent tissues (dated by TCRdb to about 2016). Library preparation was by multiplex PCR. Instrument on record: Illumina HiSeq 2000. Through fastp at Q25 and MiXCR, TCRdb rebuilt clones from the public reads, retaining in-frame beta chains. Each record represents a unique CDR3 protein, reported with the most common genes and DNA among its rows. Present in this sample are about 270,000 distinct CDR3 sequences, roughly 31% of which were seen just once. The ten largest clones represent approximately 1% of the sample. The axillary draining lymph nodes of breast cancer patients were the source of the lymph node samples. Sample: axillary lymph node tissue. The origin of the receptors is a female donor with breast cancer. Some clones in this sample may be carry-over from other donors' samples.

In the case of this clonotype: Relative to the germline gene, one junction end is altered; a read error may explain this. The chain employs TRBV9 and TRBJ2-5; TRBD2 is a possible D gene (6 bases). The CDR3 is made up of 14 amino acids. Germline V gives CDR1 SGDLS, CDR2 YYNGEE. CDR3 DNA: TGTGCCAGCAGCGTAAAGCGGGTGGGTGAGATCCAGTACTTC. Translated, it gives CASSVKRVGEIQYF.

This clonotype showed up many times. Compared with germline, one end of the junction differs, possibly owing to a read error. This rearrangement joins TRBV7-2 to TRBJ2-7; 8 bases are shared with TRBD1. Germline CDR1 and CDR2: SGHTA and FQGNSA. This CDR3 region has 16 residues. The CDR3 protein is CASSSRSGTGSYEQYF. CDR3 DNA: TGTGCCAGCAGCTCCCGCTCCGGGACAGGCTCCTACGAACAGTACTTC.

V and J are TRBV5-1 and TRBJ2-3, with 12 bases matching TRBD2. The CDR3 loop spans 15 amino acids. The V gene's germline CDR1 is SGHRS and CDR2 YFSETQ. The J segment lost 11 bases and the V segment lost 3 bases, leaving 10 bases of the junction unmatched. The DNA for the CDR3 is TGCGCCAGCAGCTCGGGGACTAGCGGGTACAATGAGCAGTATTTT. Translated, it gives CASSSGTSGYNEQYF. Full variable domain (missing parts from reference TRBV5-1 and TRBJ2-3): KAGVTQTPRYLIKTRGQQVTLSCSPISGHRSVSWYQQTPGQGLQFLFEYFSETQRNKGNFPGRFSGRQFSNSRSEMNVSTLELGDSALYLCASSSGTSGYNEQYFGPGTRLTVL.

In its sample, this clonotype was seen many times. The chain employs TRBV6-4 and TRBJ2-1; 11 bases fit TRBD2. CDR3 length equals 16 residues. The germline gives CDR1 MRHNA, CDR2 SNTAGT. The trim removed 6 bases at V and 4 bases at J, leaving 8 bases unmatched. In nucleotides, the CDR3 is TGTGCCAGCAGCGTCATAGCGGGAGGGGGGTACAATGAGCAGTTCTTC. Its protein is CASSVIAGGGYNEQFF.

The J gene is TRBJ2-7, the V gene TRBV6-6; 9 bases are a match to TRBD2. Germline trimming cut 5 bases from V and 1 base from J; bases unmatched to any gene: 9. CDR1 is MNHNY, CDR2 SVGAGI, per germline (reference sequence). This CDR3 has 16 residues. The CDR3: CASSHLGTSYSYEQYF. In DNA, the CDR3 is TGTGCCAGCAGTCACCTCGGGACTAGCTATTCCTACGAGCAGTACTTC.

In regard to this clonotype: With a much larger clone just one base away, this may be a read error. J is TRBJ2-7 and V is TRBV5-5; D unresolved. This CDR3 comprises 14 residues. The V gene's germline CDR1 is SGHKS and CDR2 YYEKEE (reference sequence). V was shortened by 3 bases and J by 7 bases, with 17 bases between the two germline ends. The CDR3 loop reads CASSSGGSTQEQYF. CDR3 DNA sequence: TGTGCCAGCAGCTCGGGTGGTTCTACTCAAGAGCAGTACTTC.

Ten or more counts support this clonotype. The V gene is TRBV25-1, the J gene TRBJ2-4, with D perhaps TRBD1 or TRBD2 (7 bases each). The length of the CDR3 is 15 residues. The V and J ends lost 3 bases and 8 bases respectively, with 17 bases between them. Germline lookup yields CDR1 MGHDK and CDR2 SYGVNS. The CDR3 region is CASSDPGGSGDIQYF. CDR3 bases: TGTGCCAGCAGTGACCCAGGGGGGAGCGGGGACATTCAGTACTTC.

Of note for this clonotype: A much larger clonotype is one base distant, so this may be a read error. This rearrangement joins TRBV4-1 to TRBJ2-1; TRBD2 agrees at 7 bases. The CDR3 is 13 residues long. Germline assignment: CDR1 MGHRA and CDR2 YSYEKL. Trimming cost V 0 bases and J 10 bases; bases outside gene matches: 3. CDR3 in DNA: TGCGCCAGCAGCCAAGAGGAGGGAGGGGAGCAGTTCTTC. It specifies CASSQEEGGEQFF.

The J gene is TRBJ2-7, the V gene TRBV10-3; TRBD1 matches at 11 bases. Germline V gives CDR1 ENHRY, CDR2 SYGVKD. V lost 2 bases to trimming and J lost 4 bases; unmatched junction nucleotides: 1. The CDR3 is 14 amino acids. CDR3 DNA: TGTGCCATCAGTGAGGGACAGGGGGCTTACGAGCAGTACTTC. Its protein is CAISEGQGAYEQYF.

This chain connects TRBV29-1 to TRBJ1-1; the match to TRBD1 covers 7 bases. V lost 4 bases to trimming and J lost 13 bases; unmatched junction nucleotides: 9. The V gene's germline CDR1 is SQVTM and CDR2 ANQGSEA. CDR3 length: 11 amino acids. CDR3 nucleotides: TGCAGCGTTGGAAGTGACAGGGATGTTTTCTTT. This codes for CSVGSDRDVFF.

This clonotype was counted ten times or more. The gene calls are TRBV6-5 and TRBJ2-5; D may be TRBD1 (5 bases). The germline V gene has CDR1 MNHEY and CDR2 SVGAGI. The CDR3 is made up of 13 amino acids. V was trimmed by 6 bases and J by 9 bases, leaving 17 bases between them. This CDR3 reads CASSDSLRMSQYF. The CDR3 DNA sequence: TGTGCCAGCAGCGACAGCCTAAGGATGTCCCAGTACTTC.

Many counts were recorded for this clonotype. This sequence joins TRBV7-2 and TRBJ2-3; the match to TRBD2 covers 8 bases. CDR1 is SGHTA, CDR2 FQGNSA, per germline. CDR3 length equals 17 residues. The V segment lost 5 bases and the J segment 2 bases; nucleotides outside the gene matches: 12. The CDR3 spells CASSLQRESRATDTQYF. DNA of the CDR3: TGTGCCAGCAGCCTACAGCGGGAGTCGAGGGCCACAGATACGCAGTATTTT.

This clonotype showed up many times. The V call is TRBV5-6, the J call TRBJ2-1; tentatively, D is TRBD1 (5 bases). Trimming shortened V by 2 bases and J by 5 bases, and 14 bases separated the two germline ends. The CDR3 loop spans 15 amino acids. The germline V gene has CDR1 SGHDT and CDR2 YYEEEE. The CDR3 region has the DNA TGTGCCAGCAGCTTATGGGCTAGGGGAAACAATGAGCAGTTCTTC. This encodes CASSLWARGNNEQFF.

This clonotype showed up many times. This sequence joins TRBV5-1 and TRBJ2-1; 8 bases match TRBD2. V dropped 4 bases and J dropped 13; count of bases not matched to a gene: 7. Looked up from germline, CDR1 is SGHRS and CDR2 is YFSETQ. CDR3 length equals 12 residues. The CDR3 bases are TGCGCCAGCAGCGAAACTAGCGGTCCACAGTTCTTC. It codes for CASSETSGPQFF.

This clonotype has a count of ten or more. This chain joins TRBV4-2 and TRBJ2-5, with TRBD1 as a possible D gene (6 bases). The V and J ends lost 0 bases and 4 bases respectively, with 15 bases between them. Germline V gives CDR1 LGHNA, CDR2 YNFKEQ. CDR3 size: 16 residues. CDR3 coding DNA: TGTGCCAGCAGCCAAGACGACCTACAGGGCGCAGAGACCCAGTACTTC. Translation gives CASSQDDLQGAETQYF.

This clonotype showed up many times. This chain links TRBV24-1 with TRBJ1-2; D remains ambiguous. The CDR3 has 11 amino acids. The germline gives CDR1 KGHDR, CDR2 SFDVKD. Trimming stripped 4 bases from V and 4 bases from J, with 3 bases between. CDR3 region: CATSEGYGYTF. CDR3 DNA sequence: TGTGCCACCAGTGAGGGCTATGGCTACACCTTC.

This clonotype was recorded many times. A much larger clone lies one base from this, so it may be a read error. This sequence joins TRBV6-4 and TRBJ1-6; D may be TRBD1 (5 bases). CDR3 length: 13 residues. Looked up from germline, CDR1 is MRHNA and CDR2 is SNTAGT. The CDR3 sequence: CASSHSKGSPLHF. Here the CDR3 DNA reads TGTGCCAGCAGTCACTCGAAGGGGTCACCCCTCCACTTT.

There are many counts of this clonotype. V and J are TRBV7-6 and TRBJ1-6, with TRBD1 identical over 7 bases. There are 16 residues in the CDR3. The germline CDR1 and CDR2 sequences are SGHVS and FNYEAQ. After removal of 0 bases from V and 9 bases from J, the junction contained 8 bases not matched to a gene. The CDR3 region has the DNA TGTGCCAGCAGCTTAGCGGAGGGGGCGAGGACTTCACCCCTCCACTTT. Protein: CASSLAEGARTSPLHF.

This clonotype has only a few counts. A much larger clone lies a single base off, so this may be a read error. The J gene is TRBJ2-7, the V gene TRBV5-8, with 8 bases identical to TRBD2. This CDR3 has 14 residues. Trimming removed 4 bases from V and 2 bases from J; junction bases left unmatched: 5. Germline CDR1 reads SGHTS; CDR2 reads YDEGEE. CDR3 sequence: CASSPGTRPYEQYF. CDR3 DNA: TGTGCCAGCAGCCCCGGGACTAGACCCTACGAGCAGTACTTC.

This clonotype was found many times. This rearrangement joins TRBV7-2 to TRBJ2-3; D gene unclear. The V end was cut by 5 bases, the J end by 8 bases, with 14 bases between. The germline gives CDR1 SGHTA, CDR2 FQGNSA. CDR3 length equals 13 residues. CDR3 nucleotides: TGTGCCAGCAGCCCGATTCGGGCTGGTACGCAGTATTTT. Protein product: CASSPIRAGTQYF.

This clonotype was observed at least ten times. This rearrangement joins TRBV5-1 to TRBJ2-7; 9 nucleotides line up with TRBD2. J was trimmed by 2 bases and V by 5 bases; bases with no gene match: 8. Looked up from germline, CDR1 is SGHRS and CDR2 is YFSETQ. The CDR3 runs to 15 residues. The CDR3 loop is CASSTGTSPAYEQYF. In nucleotides, the CDR3 is TGCGCCAGCAGTACCGGGACTAGCCCAGCCTACGAGCAGTACTTC.

This clonotype turned up a few times. This may stem from a read error, because a much larger clone lies one nucleotide away. J is TRBJ2-5 and V is TRBV11-1; D possibly corresponds to TRBD2 (6 bases). V was clipped by 5 bases and J by 2 bases, with 18 bases between them. This CDR3 contains 16 residues. CDR1 and CDR2 (germline): SGHAT, FQDESV (reference sequence). The DNA for the CDR3 is TGTGCCAGCAGCGGCCCGCGGGATTCGGTTCAAGAGACCCAGTACTTC. Encoded protein: CASSGPRDSVQETQYF.

On this clonotype: Possible read error: a much larger clone is one base away. V is TRBV9 and J is TRBJ2-7; possible D gene TRBD2, 6 bases. CDR1 and CDR2 (germline): SGDLS, YYNGEE. There are 14 residues in the CDR3. DNA of the CDR3: TGTGTCAGCAGCGTTTTTGGGGGGACCGACGAGCAGTACTTC. Its protein product is CVSSVFGGTDEQYF. The variable domain in full, with the rest retrieved from reference TRBV9 and TRBJ2-7, is DSGVTQTPKHLITATGQRVTLRCSPRSGDLSVYWYQQSLDQGLQFLIQYYNGEERAKGNILERFSAQQFPDLHSELNLSSLELGDSALYFCVSSVFGGTDEQYFGPGTRLTVT.

This clonotype has ten or more counts. The chain carries TRBV20-1 and TRBJ2-2; D possibly matches TRBD1 or TRBD2 (6 bases each). Trimming removed 6 bases from V and 4 bases from J, with 18 bases in between. The CDR3 runs to 15 residues. Germline CDR1 and CDR2: DFQATT and SNEGSKA (reference sequence). The CDR3 DNA reads TGCAGTGCATCCGCCGGGGGCGCGGGCACCGGGGAGCTGTTTTTT. It yields the protein CSASAGGAGTGELFF.

About this clonotype itself: A single base separates this from a much larger clone, so it may be a read error. This rearrangement joins TRBV11-3 to TRBJ2-2, with TRBD2 matching over 8 bases. After removal of 5 bases from V and 7 bases from J, the junction contained 12 bases not matched to a gene. Germline values: CDR1 SGHNT, CDR2 YENEEA. CDR3 size: 16 residues. The CDR3 DNA reads as TGTGCCAGCAGCACCCTGACTAAAGCGGGGGTCGGGGAGCTGTTTTTT. Residues: CASSTLTKAGVGELFF.

This clonotype has a count of ten or more. The chain employs TRBV27 and TRBJ2-5; the D gene could be TRBD1 or TRBD2 (6 bases each). From germline, CDR1 is MNHEY and CDR2 SMNVEV (reference sequence). V was trimmed by 6 bases and J by 5 bases, leaving 19 bases between them. This CDR3 has 15 residues. The CDR3: CASRLTLTRGETQYF. The CDR3 DNA sequence: TGTGCCAGCAGACTCACCCTGACTAGGGGGGAGACCCAGTACTTC.

This clonotype has only a few counts. V and J are TRBV11-3 and TRBJ2-5; the match to TRBD2 covers 12 bases. Germline values: CDR1 SGHNT, CDR2 YENEEA. This CDR3 spans 16 amino acids. Germline trimming cut 0 bases from V and 4 bases from J; bases unmatched to any gene: 3. CDR3 DNA sequence: TGTGCCAGCAGCTTAGATCGGGGACTAGCGGGAGAGACCCAGTACTTC. Protein product: CASSLDRGLAGETQYF.